A selection of T cell receptor beta chains follows, all from one sample in a study of cytomegalovirus exposure and HLA in healthy donors. The table came from immunoSEQ multiplex PCR; TCRdb's copy has only in-frame clones and leaves some out. The sample carries about 140,000 clones, approximately 84% recorded once. Material for sequencing was PBMCs. The receptors here all came from a man aged 25-45 years in good health and CMV-seropositive. The CDR3 runs from the conserved cysteine through the conserved F or W. Fields, in order: D gene, J gene, clone size, V gene, CDR3 DNA, CDR3 protein. D genes are given only for firm matches. Size is stated for part of the rows, as once, few or many counts, or as a class when the clone is expanded.

>.|TRBJ2-1|.|TRBV7-3
TGTGCCAGCAGCTTACAAACCGGGGGTGGTGAGCAGTTCTTC
CASSLQTGGGEQFF
>.|TRBJ2-1|.|TRBV12-5
TGTGCTAGTGGTTTGGAGGGGGGGACCTTATACAATGAGCAGTTCTTC
CASGLEGGTLYNEQFF
>.|TRBJ1-1|many|TRBV6-5
TGTGCCAGCAGTGGGTTTGCAGGGAGGACTGAAGCTTTCTTT
CASSGFAGRTEAFF
>TRBD2|TRBJ2-1|.|TRBV15
TGTGCCACCAGCAGTATACGGGACTACCAGTACAATGAGCAGTTCTTC
CATSSIRDYQYNEQFF
>.|TRBJ1-5|.|TRBV7-2
TGTGCCAGCCGTCGATTTGGGGCTGATCAGCCCCAGCATTTT
CASRRFGADQPQHF
>TRBD2|TRBJ2-1|.|TRBV2
TGTGCCAGCAGTGACCCAGCGGGAGGGCGGAATGAGCAGTTCTTC
CASSDPAGGRNEQFF
>TRBD2|TRBJ2-1|.|TRBV7-2
TGTGCCAGCAGCTTAACTAGCGGCCTCGAGCAGTTCTTC
CASSLTSGLEQFF
>TRBD2|TRBJ2-7|.|TRBV6-5
TGTGCCAGCAGCTCGGGGCTAGCGGCGACCTACGAGCAGTACTTC
CASSSGLAATYEQYF
>.|TRBJ1-5|.|TRBV7-2
TGTGCCAGCAGCCCTCCAGGTGGGCGCAATCAGCCCCAGCATTTT
CASSPPGGRNQPQHF
>.|TRBJ1-4|few|TRBV7-9
TGTGCCAGCAGCCCGGGGGGAGGAAATGAAAAACTGTTTTTT
CASSPGGGNEKLFF
>.|TRBJ2-3|.|TRBV9
TGTGCCAGCAGCAGGGGTGAGACAGATACGCAGTATTTT
CASSRGETDTQYF
>.|TRBJ2-4|.|TRBV6-5
TGTGCCAGCAGTAGACTTGACCCTACGAGGGACATTCAGTACTTC
CASSRLDPTRDIQYF
>TRBD2|TRBJ2-2|.|TRBV18
TGTGCCAGCTCACAATGGACTAGCGGGAGTGCGGGGACCGGGGAGCTGTTTTTT
CASSQWTSGSAGTGELFF
>TRBD2|TRBJ2-7|.|TRBV2
TGTGCCAGCAGTGAAGAGGCTAGCGGGTACTACGAGCAGTACTTC
CASSEEASGYYEQYF
>TRBD1|TRBJ1-1|.|TRBV19
TGTGCCAGTACAAAGCAGGGGGCAACTGAAGCTTTCTTT
CASTKQGATEAFF
>.|TRBJ1-5|.|TRBV6-1
TGTGCCAGCAGTCTAAAGGGGGGGCAGAATCAGCCCCAGCATTTT
CASSLKGGQNQPQHF
>.|TRBJ1-6|.|TRBV4-3
TGCGCCAGCAGCCAAGTGGCGGGTTTGGATTCACCCCTCCACTTT
CASSQVAGLDSPLHF
>.|TRBJ2-1|.|TRBV6-4
TGTGCCAGCAGTCCGGCGGGGAATAGCTACAATGAGCAGTTCTTC
CASSPAGNSYNEQFF
>TRBD1|TRBJ1-3|.|TRBV12-5
TGTGCTAGTGGTGGCGGACAGGGAAAGGGGAACACCATATATTTT
CASGGGQGKGNTIYF
>.|TRBJ2-7|.|TRBV30
TGTGCCTGGAGTATCTGGGGCTCCTCCTACGAGCAGTACTTC
CAWSIWGSSYEQYF
>.|TRBJ2-5|.|TRBV5-4
TGTGCCAGCAGCCGCGGAGGGGGGGAGGAGACCCAGTACTTC
CASSRGGGEETQYF
>.|TRBJ1-5|.|TRBV5-8
TGTGCCAGCAGCTTGGAAGATCGGGGTCAGCCCCAGCATTTT
CASSLEDRGQPQHF
>.|TRBJ2-2|.|TRBV21-1
TGTGCCACTTCTAAACACACCGGGGAGCTGTTTTTT
CATSKHTGELFF
>.|TRBJ2-7|few|TRBV5-6
TGTGCCAGCAGCCCAAATCACAGGGAGGAGCAGTACTTC
CASSPNHREEQYF
>TRBD2|TRBJ2-1|.|TRBV6-1
TGTGCCAGCAGTGAACCTAGCGGGAGGGGGGGCAATGAGCAGTTCTTC
CASSEPSGRGGNEQFF
>TRBD1|TRBJ1-4|.|TRBV7-9
TGTGCCAGCAGCCCCGGGACAGGACTTAATGAAAAACTGTTTTTT
CASSPGTGLNEKLFF
>TRBD1|TRBJ1-1|.|TRBV4-2
TGTGCCAGCAGCCCGGACAGGGGGCGTAAAAATGAAGCTTTCTTT
CASSPDRGRKNEAFF
>.|TRBJ1-1|many|TRBV14
TGTGCCAGCAGCCAAGTAAGCTATGAAGCTTTCTTT
CASSQVSYEAFF
>.|TRBJ1-6|.|TRBV10-3
TGTGCCATCAGTGAGTCGATTGCCAGGGATAATTCACCCCTCCACTTT
CAISESIARDNSPLHF
>.|TRBJ1-1|.|TRBV9
TGTGCCAGCAGCCGGGACACTGAAGCTTTCTTT
CASSRDTEAFF
>.|TRBJ2-7|.|TRBV5-4
TGTGCCAGCAGCCTTAATAGCGGAGCCTACGAGCAGTACTTC
CASSLNSGAYEQYF
>.|TRBJ1-2|.|TRBV2
TGTGCCAGCAGTGGGGGCCATGAGAACTTC
CASSGGHENF
>TRBD2|TRBJ2-6|.|TRBV5-1
TGCGCCAGCAGCTCCCTAGCGGGGACGGCCTCTGGGGCCAACGTCCTGACTTTC
CASSSLAGTASGANVLTF
>TRBD2|TRBJ2-1|.|TRBV19
TGTGCCAGTAGACCTCTAGCGGGCCTTTACAATGAGCAGTTCTTC
CASRPLAGLYNEQFF
>.|TRBJ1-3|many|TRBV7-6
TGTGCCAGCAGCAAGGACACAGGGCGCTCTGGAAACACCATATATTTT
CASSKDTGRSGNTIYF
>TRBD1|TRBJ2-1|.|TRBV11-2
TGTGCCAGCAGCTTGCGGACAGGGCTGAGTGGCAATGAGCAGTTCTTC
CASSLRTGLSGNEQFF
>.|TRBJ1-2|.|TRBV7-2
TGTGCCAGCAGCTTAGACCCAGACAGATTCTATGGCTACACCTTC
CASSLDPDRFYGYTF